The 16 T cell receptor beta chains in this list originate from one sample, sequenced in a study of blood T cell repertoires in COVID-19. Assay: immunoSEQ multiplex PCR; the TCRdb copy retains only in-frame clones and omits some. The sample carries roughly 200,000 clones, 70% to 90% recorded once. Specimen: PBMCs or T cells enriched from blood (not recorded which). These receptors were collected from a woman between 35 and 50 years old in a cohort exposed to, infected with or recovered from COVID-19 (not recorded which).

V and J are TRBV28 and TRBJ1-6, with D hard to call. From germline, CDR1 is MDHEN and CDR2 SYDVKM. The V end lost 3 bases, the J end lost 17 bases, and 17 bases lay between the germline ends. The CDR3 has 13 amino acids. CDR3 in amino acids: CASSLEPRRGFHF. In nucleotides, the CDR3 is TGTGCCAGCAGTTTGGAGCCCCGGCGAGGCTTCCACTTT. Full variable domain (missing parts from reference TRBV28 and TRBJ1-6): DVKVTQSSRYLVKRTGEKVFLECVQDMDHENMFWYRQDPGLGLRLIYFSYDVKMKEKGDIPEGYSVSREKKERFSLILESASTNQTSMYLCASSLEPRRGFHFGNGTRLTVT.

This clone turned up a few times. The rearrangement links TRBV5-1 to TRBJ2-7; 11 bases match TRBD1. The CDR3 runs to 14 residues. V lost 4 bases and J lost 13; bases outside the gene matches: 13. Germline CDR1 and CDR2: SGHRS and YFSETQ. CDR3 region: CASSPGPGQGAFYF. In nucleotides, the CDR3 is TGCGCCAGCAGCCCAGGCCCCGGACAGGGGGCATTCTACTTC. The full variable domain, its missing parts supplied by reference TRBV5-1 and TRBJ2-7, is KAGVTQTPRYLIKTRGQQVTLSCSPISGHRSVSWYQQTPGQGLQFLFEYFSETQRNKGNFPGRFSGRQFSNSRSEMNVSTLELGDSALYLCASSPGPGQGAFYFGPGTRLTVT.

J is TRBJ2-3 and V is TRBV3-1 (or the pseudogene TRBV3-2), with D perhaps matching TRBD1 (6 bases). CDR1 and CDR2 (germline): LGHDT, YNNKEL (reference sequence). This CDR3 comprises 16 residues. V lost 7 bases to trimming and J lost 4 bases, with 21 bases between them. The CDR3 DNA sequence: TGTGCCAGCACCGCTTCGACCCGACCAGGGGCAGATACGCAGTATTTT. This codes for CASTASTRPGADTQYF.

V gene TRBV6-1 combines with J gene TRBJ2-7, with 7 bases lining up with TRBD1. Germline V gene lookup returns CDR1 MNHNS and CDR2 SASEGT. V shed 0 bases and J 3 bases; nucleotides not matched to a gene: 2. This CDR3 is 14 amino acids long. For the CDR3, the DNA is TGTGCCAGCAGTGAAGCGCACAGGGGCTACGAGCAGTACTTC. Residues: CASSEAHRGYEQYF.

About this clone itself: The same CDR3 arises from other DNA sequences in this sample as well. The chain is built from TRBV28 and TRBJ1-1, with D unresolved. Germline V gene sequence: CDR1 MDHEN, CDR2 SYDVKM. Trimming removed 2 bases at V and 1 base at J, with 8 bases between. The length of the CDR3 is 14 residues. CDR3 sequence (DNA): TGTGCCAGCAGTTTAACCACAGAGAACACTGAAGCTTTCTTT. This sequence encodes CASSLTTENTEAFF. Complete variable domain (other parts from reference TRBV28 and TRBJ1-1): DVKVTQSSRYLVKRTGEKVFLECVQDMDHENMFWYRQDPGLGLRLIYFSYDVKMKEKGDIPEGYSVSREKKERFSLILESASTNQTSMYLCASSLTTENTEAFFGQGTRLTVV.

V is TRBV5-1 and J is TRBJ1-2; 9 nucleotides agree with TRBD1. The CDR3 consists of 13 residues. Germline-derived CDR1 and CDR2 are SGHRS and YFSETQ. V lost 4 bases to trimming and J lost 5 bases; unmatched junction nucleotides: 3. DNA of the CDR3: TGCGCCAGCAGCGATGGACAGGGGTATGGCTACACCTTC. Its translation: CASSDGQGYGYTF.

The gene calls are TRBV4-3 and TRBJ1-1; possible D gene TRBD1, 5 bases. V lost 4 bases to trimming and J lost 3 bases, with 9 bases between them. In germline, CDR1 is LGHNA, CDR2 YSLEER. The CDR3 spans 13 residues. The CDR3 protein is CASSRGAYTEAFF. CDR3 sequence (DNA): TGCGCCAGCAGCCGCGGGGCGTACACTGAAGCTTTCTTT.

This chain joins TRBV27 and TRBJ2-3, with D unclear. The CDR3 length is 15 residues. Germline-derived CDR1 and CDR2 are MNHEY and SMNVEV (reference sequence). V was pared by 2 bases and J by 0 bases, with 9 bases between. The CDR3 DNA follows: TGTGCCAGCAGTTTAACTTCTACTAGCACAGATACGCAGTATTTT. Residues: CASSLTSTSTDTQYF.

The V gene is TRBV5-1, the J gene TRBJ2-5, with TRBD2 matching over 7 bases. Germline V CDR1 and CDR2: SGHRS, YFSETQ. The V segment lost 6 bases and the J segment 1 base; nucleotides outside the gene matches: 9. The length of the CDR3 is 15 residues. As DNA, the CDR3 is TGCGCCAGCAATCCTAGCGGCCCCCGCCAAGAGACCCAGTACTTC. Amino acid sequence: CASNPSGPRQETQYF.

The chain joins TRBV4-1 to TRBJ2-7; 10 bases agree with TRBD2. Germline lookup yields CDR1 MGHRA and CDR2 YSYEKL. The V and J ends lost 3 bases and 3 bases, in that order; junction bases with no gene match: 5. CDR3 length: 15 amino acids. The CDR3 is CASSQRTSGLYEQYF. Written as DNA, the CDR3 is TGCGCCAGCAGCCAGCGGACTAGCGGACTCTACGAGCAGTACTTC.

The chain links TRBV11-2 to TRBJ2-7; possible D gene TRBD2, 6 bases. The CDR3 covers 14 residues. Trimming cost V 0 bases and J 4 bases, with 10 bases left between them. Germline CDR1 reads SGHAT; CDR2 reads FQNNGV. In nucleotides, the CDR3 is TGTGCCAGCAGCTTAGAGACCGGGAGTTACGAGCAGTACTTC. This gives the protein CASSLETGSYEQYF.

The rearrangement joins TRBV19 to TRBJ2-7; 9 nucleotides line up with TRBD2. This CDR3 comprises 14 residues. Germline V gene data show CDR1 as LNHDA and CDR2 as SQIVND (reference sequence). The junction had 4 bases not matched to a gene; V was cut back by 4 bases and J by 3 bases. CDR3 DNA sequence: TGTGCCAGTAGTACTCGACTAGCGGTCTACGAGCAGTACTTC. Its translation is CASSTRLAVYEQYF.

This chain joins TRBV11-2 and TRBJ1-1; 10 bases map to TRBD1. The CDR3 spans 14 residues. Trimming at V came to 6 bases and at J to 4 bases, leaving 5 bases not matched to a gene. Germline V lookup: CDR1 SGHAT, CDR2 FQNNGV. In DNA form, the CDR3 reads TGTGCCAGCAGTCAGGACAGGGGGGTCACTGAAGCTTTCTTT. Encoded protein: CASSQDRGVTEAFF.

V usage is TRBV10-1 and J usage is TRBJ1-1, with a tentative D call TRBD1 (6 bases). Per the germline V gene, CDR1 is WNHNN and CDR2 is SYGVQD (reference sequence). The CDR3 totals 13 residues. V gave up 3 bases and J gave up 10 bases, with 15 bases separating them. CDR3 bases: TGCGCCAGCAGTGAAGGAAGGGGGAAAGGAGCTTTCTTT. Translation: CASSEGRGKGAFF.

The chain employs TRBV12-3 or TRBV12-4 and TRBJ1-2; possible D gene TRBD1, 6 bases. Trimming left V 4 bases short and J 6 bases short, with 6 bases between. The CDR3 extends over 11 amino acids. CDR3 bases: TGTGCCAGCAGTTCAGGGGATGGCTACACCTTC. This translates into CASSSGDGYTF.

In DNA, the CDR3 is TGTGCCAGCAGCCAAGCCGGGGGGAGGGCCTCGGAGACCCAGTACTTC. Amino acids: CASSQAGGRASETQYF. V gene TRBV14 combines with J gene TRBJ2-5; 7 bases match TRBD2. Germline V gene lookup returns CDR1 SGHDN and CDR2 FVKESK. Trimming at V came to 1 base and at J to 5 bases, leaving 10 bases not matched to a gene. The CDR3 contains 16 residues.